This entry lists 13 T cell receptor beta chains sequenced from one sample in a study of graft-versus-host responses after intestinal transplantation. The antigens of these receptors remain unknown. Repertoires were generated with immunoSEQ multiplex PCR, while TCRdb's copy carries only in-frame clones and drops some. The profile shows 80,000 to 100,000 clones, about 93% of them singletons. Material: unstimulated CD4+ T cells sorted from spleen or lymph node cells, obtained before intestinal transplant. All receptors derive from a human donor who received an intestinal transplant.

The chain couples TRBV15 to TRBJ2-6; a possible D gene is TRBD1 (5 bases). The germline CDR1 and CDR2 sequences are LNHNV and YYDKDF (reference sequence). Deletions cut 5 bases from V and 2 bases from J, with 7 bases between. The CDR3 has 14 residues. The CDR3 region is CATSPGTGANVLTF. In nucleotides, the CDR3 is TGTGCCACCAGCCCAGGGACTGGGGCCAACGTCCTGACTTTC.

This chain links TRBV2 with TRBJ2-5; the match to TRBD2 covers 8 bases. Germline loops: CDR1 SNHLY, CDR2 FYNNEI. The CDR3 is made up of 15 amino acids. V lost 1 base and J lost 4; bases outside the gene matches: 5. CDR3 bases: TGTGCCAGCAGTGAAGAAAGGACTAGCCCAGAGACCCAGTACTTC. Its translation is CASSEERTSPETQYF.

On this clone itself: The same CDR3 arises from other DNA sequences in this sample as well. This chain's CDR3 is CASSERGYEQYF. As DNA, the CDR3 is TGTGCCAGCAGTGAAAGGGGCTACGAGCAGTACTTC. The rearrangement uses TRBV6-1 and TRBJ2-7, with a weak D call TRBD1 (5 bases). With 2 bases removed from V and 3 bases from J, the gap between germline ends came to 5 bases. Germline CDR1 and CDR2: MNHNS and SASEGT. The CDR3 is made up of 12 amino acids.

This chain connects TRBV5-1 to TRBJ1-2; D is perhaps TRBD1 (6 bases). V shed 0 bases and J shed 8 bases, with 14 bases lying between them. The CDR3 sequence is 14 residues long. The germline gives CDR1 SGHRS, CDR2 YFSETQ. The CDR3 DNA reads TGCGCCAGCAGCTTGGCCGCGGGGGCGAAAGGCTACACCTTC. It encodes CASSLAAGAKGYTF.

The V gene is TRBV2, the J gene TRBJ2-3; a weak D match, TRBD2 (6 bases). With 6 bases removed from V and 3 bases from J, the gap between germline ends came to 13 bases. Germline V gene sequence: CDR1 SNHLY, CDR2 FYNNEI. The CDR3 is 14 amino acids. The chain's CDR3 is CASRGGGVTDTQYF. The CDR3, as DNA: TGTGCCAGCAGGGGGGGAGGTGTGACAGATACGCAGTATTTT.

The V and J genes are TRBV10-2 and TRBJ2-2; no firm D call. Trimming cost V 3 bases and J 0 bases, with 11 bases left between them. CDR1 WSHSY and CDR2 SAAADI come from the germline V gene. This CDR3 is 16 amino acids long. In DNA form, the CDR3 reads TGCGCCAGCAGTGACCCGTTCTCCGCGAACACCGGGGAGCTGTTTTTT. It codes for CASSDPFSANTGELFF.

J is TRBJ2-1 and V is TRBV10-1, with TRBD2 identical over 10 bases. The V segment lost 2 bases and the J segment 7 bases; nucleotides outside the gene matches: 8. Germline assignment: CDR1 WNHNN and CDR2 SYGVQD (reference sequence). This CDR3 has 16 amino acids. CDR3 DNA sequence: TGCGCCAGCAGTGAGGGTAGCGGGGGGCTCGGGAATGAGCAGTTCTTC. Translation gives CASSEGSGGLGNEQFF.

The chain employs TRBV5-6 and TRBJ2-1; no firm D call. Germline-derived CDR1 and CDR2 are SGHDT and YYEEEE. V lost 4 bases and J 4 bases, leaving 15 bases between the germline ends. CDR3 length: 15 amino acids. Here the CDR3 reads CASSLHRQDYNEQFF. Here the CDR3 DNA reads TGTGCCAGCAGCCTCCACCGGCAGGATTACAATGAGCAGTTCTTC.

CDR3: CASRQRVRQYF. The CDR3 DNA follows: TGCGCCAGCAGACAGAGGGTTAGGCAGTACTTC. The chain has TRBV10-1 and TRBJ2-7, with a weak D call TRBD2 (5 bases). The CDR3 is 11 amino acids. Trimming shortened V by 6 bases and J by 9 bases, and 12 bases separated the two germline ends. Germline CDR1 is WNHNN and CDR2 is SYGVQD (reference sequence).

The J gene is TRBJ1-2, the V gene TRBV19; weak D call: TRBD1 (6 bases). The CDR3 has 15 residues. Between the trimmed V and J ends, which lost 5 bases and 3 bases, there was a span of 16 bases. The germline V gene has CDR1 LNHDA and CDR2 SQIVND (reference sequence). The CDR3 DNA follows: TGTGCCAGTAGTCCAGGAGGGGGGGACGACTATGGCTACACCTTC. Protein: CASSPGGGDDYGYTF.

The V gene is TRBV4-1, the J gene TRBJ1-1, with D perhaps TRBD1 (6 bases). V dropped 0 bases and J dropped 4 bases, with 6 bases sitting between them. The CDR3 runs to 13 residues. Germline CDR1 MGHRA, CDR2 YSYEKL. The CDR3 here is CASSQDRGTEAFF. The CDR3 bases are TGCGCCAGCAGCCAAGACAGGGGCACTGAAGCTTTCTTT.

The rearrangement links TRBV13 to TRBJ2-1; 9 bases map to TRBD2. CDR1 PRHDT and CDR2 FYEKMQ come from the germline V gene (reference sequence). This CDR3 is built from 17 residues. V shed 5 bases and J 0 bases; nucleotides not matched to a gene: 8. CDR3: CASSTLLAGSSYNEQFF. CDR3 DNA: TGTGCCAGCAGCACCTTACTAGCGGGCAGCTCCTACAATGAGCAGTTCTTC.

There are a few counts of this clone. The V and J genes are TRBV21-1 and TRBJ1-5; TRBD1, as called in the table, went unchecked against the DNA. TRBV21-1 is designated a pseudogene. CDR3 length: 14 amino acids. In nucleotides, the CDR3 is TGTGCCAGCGATGGGGGCAAATTAGATCAGCCCCAGCATTTT. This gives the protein CASDGGKLDQPQHF.